This record concerns one T cell receptor (beta chain) sequence. This sample was included in a study of blood T cell repertoires in COVID-19. Whole-study context: Sample material is recorded as cDNA or gDNA derived from T cells, B-cell-depleted T cells, or PBMCs.

As handled by the study authors: It was from reference gene primer amplification that nucleated cell counts were estimated. Measured with immunoSEQ multiplex PCR; TCRdb has only the in-frame clones, and not every one. From that table come the V and J calls and clone size; the DNA was used to work out D and trimming. The sample lists approximately 140,000 clones, around 81% seen once, with approximately 8.4% in the top ten. Germline V gene sequence: CDR1 LNHNV, CDR2 YYDKDF (reference sequence). CDR3 length equals 14 residues. Unmatched junction bases numbered 3, after V lost 5 bases and J lost 2 bases.

This rearrangement joins TRBV15 to TRBJ1-5; 7 nucleotides align to TRBD1. The specimen was peripheral blood. This receptor was taken from a human donor with acute or convalescent COVID-19. The donor label of this sample is uncertain. CDR3 sequence reads: CATSLGGRNQPQHF. The CDR3 DNA is TGTGCCACCAGCCTAGGGGGCCGCAATCAGCCCCAGCATTTT.